Listed below are T cell receptor beta chains from one sample, sequenced in a study of blood T cells in healthy people across ages. Each CDR3 protein gets one entry after TCRdb re-called the 5' RACE reads with MiXCR. The data contain under 2,000,000 distinct CDR3 sequences, roughly 52% of them singletons. Sequencing was carried out using blood. These receptor sequences come from a woman aged 40 to 55 in good health. The CDR3 runs from the conserved cysteine through the conserved F or W. A D gene is named only where the DNA matches it firmly. Size is stated for part of the rows, as once, few or many counts, or as a class when the clone is expanded.

j_gene: TRBJ2-3; v_gene: TRBV4-3; abundance: few; d_gene: TRBD1; CDR3aa: CASSQDTPTGGTDTQYF; CDR3nt: TGCGCCAGCAGCCAAGATACTCCCACAGGGGGGACAGATACGCAGTATTTT
j_gene: TRBJ1-2; v_gene: TRBV12-3/TRBV12-4; abundance: many; d_gene: .; CDR3aa: CASSNPGRIGNGYTF; CDR3nt: TGTGCCAGCAGTAACCCCGGCCGGATCGGAAATGGCTACACCTTC
j_gene: TRBJ2-7; v_gene: TRBV6-1; abundance: .; d_gene: TRBD1; CDR3aa: CASRRQGAATYEQYF; CDR3nt: TGTGCCAGCAGGAGACAGGGTGCGGCCACCTACGAGCAGTACTTC
j_gene: TRBJ1-2; v_gene: TRBV20-1; abundance: .; d_gene: TRBD1; CDR3aa: CSARIRGAGGANYGYTF; CDR3nt: TGCAGTGCTAGAATTCGAGGTGCAGGGGGCGCGAACTATGGCTACACCTTC
j_gene: TRBJ2-7; v_gene: TRBV18; abundance: few; d_gene: .; CDR3aa: CASSIGQNYYEQYF; CDR3nt: TGTGCCAGCTCAATCGGACAGAACTACTACGAGCAGTACTTC
j_gene: TRBJ1-2; v_gene: TRBV6-2/TRBV6-3; abundance: .; d_gene: .; CDR3aa: CASSDWGRANYGYTF; CDR3nt: TGTGCCAGCAGTGATTGGGGGCGTGCTAACTATGGCTACACCTTC
j_gene: TRBJ2-3; v_gene: TRBV3-1; abundance: .; d_gene: .; CDR3aa: CASSHGPPAPGTDTQYF; CDR3nt: TGTGCCAGCAGCCATGGGCCCCCTGCGCCGGGCACAGATACGCAGTATTTT
j_gene: TRBJ1-4; v_gene: TRBV5-1; abundance: .; d_gene: .; CDR3aa: CASSPGNGNEKLFF; CDR3nt: TGCGCCAGCAGCCCGGGGAATGGTAATGAAAAACTGTTTTTT
j_gene: TRBJ2-3; v_gene: TRBV5-6; abundance: .; d_gene: .; CDR3aa: CASSPRSESFGYF; CDR3nt: TGTGCCAGCAGCCCTAGGAGTGAGTCGTTTGGGTATTTT
j_gene: TRBJ2-7; v_gene: TRBV20-1; abundance: .; d_gene: .; CDR3aa: CSAAGDSISYEQYF; CDR3nt: TGCAGTGCTGCGGGGGACAGCATTTCCTACGAGCAGTACTTC
j_gene: TRBJ2-7; v_gene: TRBV24-1; abundance: .; d_gene: TRBD2; CDR3aa: CATSDFKTSGGPSSYNEQYF; CDR3nt: TGTGCCACCAGTGATTTTAAGACTAGCGGGGGGCCAAGCTCCTACAATGAGCAGTACTTC
j_gene: TRBJ2-7; v_gene: TRBV7-8; abundance: .; d_gene: TRBD2; CDR3aa: CASSSIGGIPTYYEQYF; CDR3nt: TGTGCCAGCAGCTCTATCGGGGGGATTCCAACTTACTACGAGCAGTACTTC
j_gene: TRBJ2-4; v_gene: TRBV5-1; abundance: .; d_gene: .; CDR3aa: CASIGTRENIQYF; CDR3nt: TGCGCCAGCATAGGCACCAGGGAAAACATTCAGTACTTC
j_gene: TRBJ2-3; v_gene: TRBV28; abundance: few; d_gene: .; CDR3aa: CASHGTSYDTQYF; CDR3nt: TGTGCCAGTCACGGGACTTCGTATGATACGCAGTATTTT
j_gene: TRBJ2-3; v_gene: TRBV29-1; abundance: .; d_gene: TRBD2; CDR3aa: CSVAMTSGGTDTQYF; CDR3nt: TGCAGCGTGGCCATGACTAGCGGGGGCACAGATACGCAGTATTTT
j_gene: TRBJ2-5; v_gene: TRBV24-1; abundance: .; d_gene: TRBD1; CDR3aa: CATSDIGQGDNVLRETQYF; CDR3nt: TGTGCCACCAGTGATATAGGACAGGGCGATAATGTGTTACGAGAGACCCAGTACTTC
j_gene: TRBJ1-2; v_gene: TRBV20-1; abundance: few; d_gene: .; CDR3aa: CSASPAGSDYGYTF; CDR3nt: TGCAGTGCTAGTCCCGCAGGGTCGGACTATGGCTACACCTTC
j_gene: TRBJ2-4; v_gene: TRBV6-1; abundance: .; d_gene: TRBD1; CDR3aa: CASPGVLGTGKNIQYF; CDR3nt: TGTGCCAGCCCCGGGGTACTCGGGACAGGGAAAAACATTCAGTACTTC
j_gene: TRBJ2-7; v_gene: TRBV6-2/TRBV6-3; abundance: .; d_gene: TRBD2; CDR3aa: CASILAGSSYEQYF; CDR3nt: TGTGCCAGCATTCTAGCGGGGAGCTCCTACGAGCAGTACTTC
j_gene: TRBJ2-1; v_gene: TRBV11-3; abundance: .; d_gene: .; CDR3aa: CASSEKRRGEQFF; CDR3nt: TGTGCCAGCAGCGAGAAGAGGAGGGGTGAGCAGTTCTTC
j_gene: TRBJ2-3; v_gene: TRBV20-1; abundance: .; d_gene: TRBD2; CDR3aa: CSARGLAGLTKSYTDTQYF; CDR3nt: TGCAGTGCTAGAGGACTAGCGGGTCTAACCAAAAGCTACACAGATACGCAGTATTTT
j_gene: TRBJ1-5; v_gene: TRBV6-2/TRBV6-3; abundance: .; d_gene: .; CDR3aa: CASSPLTANNQPQHF; CDR3nt: TGTGCCAGCAGCCCCCTGACAGCGAACAATCAGCCCCAGCATTTT
j_gene: TRBJ2-3; v_gene: TRBV6-6; abundance: .; d_gene: TRBD2; CDR3aa: CASSFQRGGRSTDTQYF; CDR3nt: TGTGCCAGCAGTTTCCAGCGGGGGGGCCGGAGCACAGATACGCAGTATTTT
j_gene: TRBJ1-4; v_gene: TRBV6-1; abundance: .; d_gene: .; CDR3aa: CASNPRGGADEKLFF; CDR3nt: TGTGCCAGCAACCCAAGGGGGGGCGCTGATGAAAAACTGTTTTTT
j_gene: TRBJ2-1; v_gene: TRBV5-1; abundance: .; d_gene: .; CDR3aa: CASSLRSFGDNEQFF; CDR3nt: TGCGCCAGCAGCCTCAGGTCATTCGGGGACAATGAGCAGTTCTTC
j_gene: TRBJ2-7; v_gene: TRBV6-2/TRBV6-3; abundance: .; d_gene: .; CDR3aa: CASSDTFSYEQYF; CDR3nt: TGTGCCAGCAGCGACACATTTTCCTACGAGCAGTACTTC
j_gene: TRBJ2-5; v_gene: TRBV2; abundance: .; d_gene: TRBD1; CDR3aa: CASDRAFQETQYF; CDR3nt: TGTGCCAGCGACAGGGCCTTCCAAGAGACCCAGTACTTC
j_gene: TRBJ2-6; v_gene: TRBV15; abundance: few; d_gene: TRBD1; CDR3aa: CATSRLNWDSSSGANVLTF; CDR3nt: TGTGCCACCAGCCGCCTTAATTGGGACAGTAGCTCTGGGGCCAACGTCCTGACTTTC
j_gene: TRBJ2-7; v_gene: TRBV5-5; abundance: .; d_gene: TRBD1; CDR3aa: CASSVGTVIYEQYF; CDR3nt: TGTGCCAGCAGCGTTGGGACAGTTATATACGAGCAGTACTTC
j_gene: TRBJ2-7; v_gene: TRBV7-2; abundance: .; d_gene: .; CDR3aa: CASSQDSNSYNEQYF; CDR3nt: TGTGCCAGCAGCCAAGACAGCAACTCCTACAATGAGCAGTACTTC
j_gene: TRBJ2-1; v_gene: TRBV11-2; abundance: .; d_gene: TRBD1; CDR3aa: CASSLDRGQRSYNEQFF; CDR3nt: TGTGCCAGCAGCTTAGATAGGGGACAGAGATCCTACAATGAGCAGTTCTTC
j_gene: TRBJ2-5; v_gene: TRBV28; abundance: few; d_gene: .; CDR3aa: CASSIDGKTQYF; CDR3nt: TGTGCCAGCAGCATAGACGGGAAGACCCAGTACTTC
j_gene: TRBJ2-5; v_gene: TRBV6-1; abundance: .; d_gene: TRBD1; CDR3aa: CASSEAMTGLETQYF; CDR3nt: TGTGCCAGCAGTGAAGCGATGACAGGGTTGGAGACCCAGTACTTC
j_gene: TRBJ2-3; v_gene: TRBV29-1; abundance: few; d_gene: .; CDR3aa: CSELEGTDTQYF; CDR3nt: TGCAGCGAGCTTGAAGGCACAGATACGCAGTATTTT
j_gene: TRBJ2-1; v_gene: TRBV27; abundance: .; d_gene: .; CDR3aa: CASSLPGPTHNEQFF; CDR3nt: TGTGCCAGCAGTCTACCGGGACCCACCCACAATGAGCAGTTCTTC
j_gene: TRBJ2-1; v_gene: TRBV5-1; abundance: .; d_gene: .; CDR3aa: CASSSTGTDYNEQFF; CDR3nt: TGCGCCAGCAGTTCGACCGGGACTGATTACAATGAGCAGTTCTTC
j_gene: TRBJ2-5; v_gene: TRBV28; abundance: few; d_gene: TRBD1; CDR3aa: CASSLVPRGPPETQYF; CDR3nt: TGTGCCAGCAGTTTAGTTCCCAGGGGGCCGCCAGAGACCCAGTACTTC
j_gene: TRBJ2-1; v_gene: TRBV5-1; abundance: many; d_gene: TRBD1; CDR3aa: CASSLVGQGYNEQFF; CDR3nt: TGTGCCAGCAGCTTGGTGGGACAGGGGTACAATGAGCAGTTCTTC
j_gene: TRBJ2-5; v_gene: TRBV9; abundance: once; d_gene: TRBD2; CDR3aa: CASSVEAGGLETQYF; CDR3nt: TGTGCCAGCAGCGTAGAGGCGGGGGGGCTTGAGACCCAGTACTTC
j_gene: TRBJ2-1; v_gene: TRBV9; abundance: .; d_gene: .; CDR3aa: CASSVGIQETQFF; CDR3nt: TGTGCCAGCAGCGTAGGCATTCAAGAGACCCAGTTCTTC
j_gene: TRBJ2-5; v_gene: TRBV5-1; abundance: .; d_gene: .; CDR3aa: CASSDIQGTLETQYF; CDR3nt: TGCGCCAGCAGCGACATACAGGGTACCCTAGAGACCCAGTACTTC
j_gene: TRBJ2-3; v_gene: TRBV28; abundance: .; d_gene: TRBD2; CDR3aa: CASSFGASGGYTDTQYF; CDR3nt: TGTGCCAGCAGTTTCGGGGCTAGCGGGGGATACACAGATACGCAGTATTTT
j_gene: TRBJ2-5; v_gene: TRBV6-5; abundance: few; d_gene: .; CDR3aa: CASSYFSGRGETQYF; CDR3nt: TGTGCCAGCAGTTACTTTTCGGGGAGAGGGGAGACCCAGTACTTC
j_gene: TRBJ1-4; v_gene: TRBV21-1; abundance: .; d_gene: .; CDR3aa: CASSAETGSTNEKLFF; CDR3nt: TGTGCCAGCAGCGCAGAAACCGGGTCAACTAATGAAAAACTGTTTTTT
j_gene: TRBJ2-7; v_gene: TRBV5-5; abundance: .; d_gene: .; CDR3aa: CASSTSPTYEQYF; CDR3nt: TGTGCCAGCAGTACGAGTCCGACCTACGAGCAGTACTTC
j_gene: TRBJ2-4; v_gene: TRBV10-1; abundance: .; d_gene: TRBD2; CDR3aa: CASPRGGVPREQYF; CDR3nt: TGCGCCAGCCCTCGGGGGGGCGTCCCTAGAGAGCAGTACTTC
j_gene: TRBJ2-5; v_gene: TRBV5-6; abundance: few; d_gene: TRBD1; CDR3aa: CASSFGTGMRETQYF; CDR3nt: TGTGCCAGCAGCTTTGGGACAGGGATGCGAGAGACCCAGTACTTC
j_gene: TRBJ2-3; v_gene: TRBV6-2/TRBV6-3; abundance: .; d_gene: .; CDR3aa: CASSHRTKYTQYF; CDR3nt: TGTGCCAGCAGCCACCGGACCAAGTATACGCAGTATTTT
j_gene: TRBJ1-5; v_gene: TRBV4-1; abundance: .; d_gene: .; CDR3aa: CASSLLGGGAFNQPQHF; CDR3nt: TGCGCCAGCAGCCTTTTAGGAGGGGGGGCCTTCAATCAGCCCCAGCATTTT
j_gene: TRBJ1-2; v_gene: TRBV7-8; abundance: .; d_gene: .; CDR3aa: CASSLERVDGYTF; CDR3nt: TGTGCCAGCAGCTTAGAGAGGGTGGATGGCTACACCTTC
j_gene: TRBJ1-4; v_gene: TRBV6-5; abundance: .; d_gene: TRBD1; CDR3aa: CASRRDRGATNEKLFF; CDR3nt: TGTGCCAGCAGGAGAGACAGGGGGGCAACTAATGAAAAACTGTTTTTT
j_gene: TRBJ1-5; v_gene: TRBV12-3/TRBV12-4; abundance: .; d_gene: TRBD1; CDR3aa: CASSRQGFSNQPQHF; CDR3nt: TGTGCCAGCAGCCGACAGGGATTTAGCAATCAGCCCCAGCATTTT
j_gene: TRBJ2-1; v_gene: TRBV5-1; abundance: few; d_gene: .; CDR3aa: CASSLEAVSEQFF; CDR3nt: TGCGCCAGCAGCTTGGAGGCGGTTTCTGAGCAGTTCTTC
j_gene: TRBJ2-3; v_gene: TRBV12-3/TRBV12-4; abundance: .; d_gene: .; CDR3aa: CAIANMGATDTQYF; CDR3nt: TGTGCCATCGCCAACATGGGGGCCACAGATACGCAGTATTTT
j_gene: TRBJ1-2; v_gene: TRBV10-3; abundance: few; d_gene: .; CDR3aa: CAISESEDSKNYGYTF; CDR3nt: TGTGCCATCAGTGAGTCCGAGGACAGCAAAAACTATGGCTACACCTTC
j_gene: TRBJ2-1; v_gene: TRBV20-1; abundance: .; d_gene: TRBD2; CDR3aa: CSARGYWRGNSYNEQFF; CDR3nt: TGCAGTGCTAGAGGGTATTGGCGGGGGAACTCCTACAATGAGCAGTTCTTC
j_gene: TRBJ2-5; v_gene: TRBV20-1; abundance: few; d_gene: .; CDR3aa: CSARGRAGETQYF; CDR3nt: TGCAGTGCTAGAGGCAGGGCAGGGGAGACCCAGTACTTC